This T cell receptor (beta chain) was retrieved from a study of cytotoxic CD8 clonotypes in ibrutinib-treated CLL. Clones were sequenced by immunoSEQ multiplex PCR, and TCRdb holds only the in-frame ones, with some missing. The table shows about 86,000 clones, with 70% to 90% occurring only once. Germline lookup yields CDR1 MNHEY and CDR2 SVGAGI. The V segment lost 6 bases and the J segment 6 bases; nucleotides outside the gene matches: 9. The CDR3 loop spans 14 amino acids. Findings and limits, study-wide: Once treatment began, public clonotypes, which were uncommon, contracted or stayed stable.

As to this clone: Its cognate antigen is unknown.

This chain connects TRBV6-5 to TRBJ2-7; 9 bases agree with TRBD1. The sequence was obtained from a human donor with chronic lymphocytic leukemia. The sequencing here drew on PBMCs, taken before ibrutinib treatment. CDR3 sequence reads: CASRAGTGKVEQYF. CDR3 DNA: TGTGCCAGCAGAGCCGGGACAGGGAAGGTCGAGCAGTACTTC.